These 27 T cell receptor beta chains came from one sample sequenced in a study of Ad26.COV2.S vaccination and SARS-CoV-2 variants. Method: immunoSEQ multiplex PCR; TCRdb's copy keeps in-frame clones and lacks some. This table holds around 370,000 clones, about 90% found once. The sequencing used peripheral blood, collected after recovery from COVID-19. These receptors were obtained from a human donor who had recovered from COVID-19.

The rearrangement joins TRBV6-2 or TRBV6-3 to TRBJ2-7; TRBD1 matches at 8 bases. The CDR3 sequence is 15 residues long. Losses at the gene ends were 2 bases for V and 6 bases for J; bases not matched to a gene: 9. Germline assignment: CDR1 MNHEY and CDR2 SVGEGT. The CDR3 DNA is TGTGCCAGCAGTTACATTGGCAGGGGGCGCATCGAGCAGTACTTC. As protein: CASSYIGRGRIEQYF.

This clone came up a few times. CDR3 nucleotides: TGTGCCAGCAGCGACTACTACGAGCAGTACTTC. It is translated as CASSDYYEQYF. This sequence joins TRBV7-8 and TRBJ2-7; the D gene is possibly TRBD2 (5 bases). Germline loops: CDR1 SGHVS, CDR2 FQNEAQ. Deletions cut 5 bases from V and 3 bases from J, with 5 bases between. This CDR3 has 11 residues.

The chain has TRBV2 and TRBJ1-2, with TRBD1 as a possible D gene (6 bases). The CDR3 covers 17 residues. Germline loops: CDR1 SNHLY, CDR2 FYNNEI. Trimming took 3 bases from V and 4 from J, leaving 21 bases between them. CDR3 bases: TGTGCCAGCAGTGATCGCAGGTCGATCGAGGGGGTCTATGGCTACACCTTC. It encodes CASSDRRSIEGVYGYTF.

This chain uses TRBV6-5 with TRBJ2-7; D is tentatively TRBD1 or TRBD2 (5 bases each). Germline V gene lookup returns CDR1 MNHEY and CDR2 SVGAGI. The CDR3 consists of 15 residues. With 0 bases removed from V and 6 bases from J, the gap between germline ends came to 15 bases. As DNA, the CDR3 is TGTGCCAGCAGTTACTCGGGGCAGGGACGATCCGAGCAGTACTTC. Encoded protein: CASSYSGQGRSEQYF.

This chain uses TRBV28 with TRBJ2-4; 8 bases match TRBD2. J was trimmed by 6 bases and V by 5 bases; bases with no gene match: 12. This CDR3 contains 16 residues. CDR1 is MDHEN and CDR2 is SYDVKM in the germline V gene. The CDR3 DNA reads as TGTGCCAGCAGTCCCCCGGGGGGGGGAGGCGGAAACATTCAGTACTTC. This gives the protein CASSPPGGGGGNIQYF.

The chain recombines TRBV7-6 with TRBJ2-7; 7 bases map to TRBD1. V shed 1 base and J 6 bases; nucleotides not matched to a gene: 12. The CDR3 loop spans 16 amino acids. Germline CDR1 is SGHVS and CDR2 is FNYEAQ. CDR3 sequence: CASSLGQGVRSAEQYF. CDR3 sequence (DNA): TGTGCCAGCAGCTTAGGACAGGGCGTAAGGTCCGCCGAGCAGTACTTC.

This clone was seen just once. The sample contains more than one DNA sequence encoding this CDR3. V is TRBV9 and J is TRBJ2-2, with 8 bases matching TRBD2. After removal of 2 bases from V and 3 bases from J, the junction contained 0 bases not matched to a gene. CDR1 SGDLS and CDR2 YYNGEE come from the germline V gene. The CDR3 is 14 residues long. The CDR3 region has the DNA TGTGCCAGCAGCGTCGGGGGGGACACCGGGGAGCTGTTTTTT. Its translation: CASSVGGDTGELFF.

The chain couples TRBV28 to TRBJ1-4; D ambiguous. The CDR3 has 11 residues. Germline CDR1 MDHEN, CDR2 SYDVKM. Between the trimmed V and J ends, which lost 2 bases and 11 bases, there was a span of 6 bases. CDR3 coding DNA: TGTGCCAGCAGTTTAATGGGCAAACTGTTTTTT. Translating it yields CASSLMGKLFF. Looking up the rest from reference TRBV28 and TRBJ1-4 gives the full variable domain: DVKVTQSSRYLVKRTGEKVFLECVQDMDHENMFWYRQDPGLGLRLIYFSYDVKMKEKGDIPEGYSVSREKKERFSLILESASTNQTSMYLCASSLMGKLFFGSGTQLSVL.

This chain connects TRBV11-2 to TRBJ2-5; 7 positions agree with TRBD2. V gave up 1 base and J gave up 3 bases; unmatched junction bases: 11. The CDR3 length is 17 residues. CDR1 and CDR2 (germline): SGHAT, FQNNGV. CDR3: CASSLVGAGVVKETQYF. The CDR3 DNA reads as TGTGCCAGCAGCTTAGTGGGTGCGGGGGTAGTGAAAGAGACCCAGTACTTC.

The chain joins TRBV29-1 to TRBJ2-7, with unresolved D. Germline lookup yields CDR1 SQVTM and CDR2 ANQGSEA. The CDR3 length is 11 residues. With 3 bases removed from V and 2 bases from J, the gap between germline ends came to 5 bases. The CDR3 sequence is CSVDSAYEQYF. In DNA form, the CDR3 reads TGCAGCGTTGATTCCGCCTACGAGCAGTACTTC.

The chain employs TRBV10-2 and TRBJ1-5, with D perhaps matching TRBD1 (5 bases). V gave up 7 bases and J gave up 2 bases, with 9 bases separating them. Germline CDR1 reads WSHSY; CDR2 reads SAAADI. The CDR3 contains 13 residues. CDR3 sequence (DNA): TGCGCCAGCACAGGGTTCGGCAATCAGCCCCAGCATTTT. Protein sequence: CASTGFGNQPQHF.

The chain employs TRBV6-5 and TRBJ2-5; D not resolved. V gave up 0 bases and J gave up 4 bases, with 12 bases separating them. This CDR3 comprises 15 residues. Per germline, CDR1 MNHEY and CDR2 SVGAGI. CDR3: CASSYSGVAGETQYF. In DNA form, the CDR3 reads TGTGCCAGCAGTTACTCTGGGGTAGCCGGAGAGACCCAGTACTTC.

The CDR3 is CASSPRGRGGTGELFF. Here the CDR3 DNA reads TGTGCCAGCAGCCCCAGGGGCAGGGGGGGCACCGGGGAGCTGTTTTTT. V gene TRBV2 combines with J gene TRBJ2-2; tentatively, D is TRBD1 or TRBD2 (7 bases each). V was clipped by 6 bases and J by 4 bases, with 18 bases between them. Per the germline V gene, CDR1 is SNHLY and CDR2 is FYNNEI. The CDR3 is made up of 16 amino acids.

The V gene is TRBV29-1, the J gene TRBJ1-4, with D maybe TRBD1 (5 bases). Germline lookup yields CDR1 SQVTM and CDR2 ANQGSEA. This CDR3 has 14 amino acids. V was pared by 7 bases and J by 4 bases, with 16 bases between. The DNA for the CDR3 is TGCAGCGCACGCAGCGGGGGGGGTAATGAAAAACTGTTTTTT. Translation: CSARSGGGNEKLFF.

The V and J genes are TRBV5-4 and TRBJ1-1, with TRBD1 matching over 8 bases. Germline CDR1 and CDR2: SGHNT and YYREEE (reference sequence). Trimming removed 4 bases from V and 5 bases from J; junction bases left unmatched: 10. This CDR3 is 15 amino acids long. The CDR3: CASSPGQGLVTEAFF. In DNA, the CDR3 is TGTGCCAGCAGCCCTGGACAGGGCCTTGTGACTGAAGCTTTCTTT.

This CDR3 reads CASSIYRLSGANVLTF. Written as DNA, the CDR3 is TGTGCCAGTAGTATCTATCGACTTTCTGGGGCCAACGTCCTGACTTTC. V usage is TRBV19 and J usage is TRBJ2-6; D unresolved. The germline CDR1 and CDR2 sequences are LNHDA and SQIVND (reference sequence). This CDR3 comprises 16 residues. Trimming took 3 bases from V and 1 from J, leaving 10 bases between them.

The V gene is TRBV7-8, the J gene TRBJ2-7, with 9 bases identical to TRBD1. Germline V lookup: CDR1 SGHVS, CDR2 FQNEAQ. This CDR3 contains 14 residues. V shed 5 bases and J 5 bases; nucleotides not matched to a gene: 7. Written as DNA, the CDR3 is TGTGCCAGCAGCCCCCAACAGGGGGCCAACGAGCAGTACTTC. It translates to CASSPQQGANEQYF.

This clone has only one observation. V usage is TRBV5-4 and J usage is TRBJ1-1; D not resolved. Deletions cut 2 bases from V and 1 base from J, with 6 bases between. Germline V gene sequence: CDR1 SGHNT, CDR2 YYREEE (reference sequence). This CDR3 is 13 amino acids long. The CDR3: CASSLGWNTEAFF. CDR3 DNA: TGTGCCAGCAGCTTAGGATGGAACACTGAAGCTTTCTTT.

The CDR3 protein is CASSPGQSSGNTIYF. CDR3 in DNA: TGTGCCAGCAGCCCGGGACAGAGCTCTGGAAACACCATATATTTT. The J gene is TRBJ1-3, the V gene TRBV6-5; TRBD1 aligns across 7 bases. The V and J ends lost 6 bases and 0 bases, in that order; junction bases with no gene match: 5. The CDR3 sequence is 15 residues long. CDR1 is MNHEY and CDR2 is SVGAGI in the germline V gene.

The rearrangement joins TRBV6-2 or TRBV6-3 to TRBJ2-7; 7 bases are shared with TRBD1. The junction had 5 bases not matched to a gene; V was cut back by 3 bases and J by 3 bases. CDR3 length equals 14 residues. Germline values: CDR1 MNHEY, CDR2 SVGEGT. Written as DNA, the CDR3 is TGTGCCAGCAGTTATTATGGACAGGACTACGAGCAGTACTTC. This codes for CASSYYGQDYEQYF.

CDR3 sequence (DNA): TGTGCCAGCAGCTTGGGGGACAGGGGTCCGGACGAGCAGTACTTC. This translates into CASSLGDRGPDEQYF. The gene calls are TRBV11-3 and TRBJ2-7, with 10 bases identical to TRBD1. Per the germline V gene, CDR1 is SGHNT and CDR2 is YENEEA. The length of the CDR3 is 15 residues. The V segment lost 3 bases and the J segment 5 bases; nucleotides outside the gene matches: 7.

The J gene is TRBJ1-1, the V gene TRBV3-1 (or the pseudogene TRBV3-2); D may be TRBD1 (5 bases). Germline loops: CDR1 LGHDT, CDR2 YNNKEL (reference sequence). This CDR3 spans 14 amino acids. Trimming took off 7 bases at V and 6 bases at J, with 18 bases between the two ends. The CDR3 region is CASKEGTPGAEAFF. The CDR3 nucleotides are TGTGCCAGCAAAGAAGGGACTCCTGGGGCTGAAGCTTTCTTT.

The chain has TRBV11-2 and TRBJ1-2; D is ambiguous. The CDR3 totals 18 residues. CDR1 SGHAT and CDR2 FQNNGV come from the germline V gene. V was pared by 5 bases and J by 0 bases, with 22 bases between. In DNA form, the CDR3 reads TGTGCCAGCAGCCCCATTGGGTCTCGAGGATTAGCTAACTATGGCTACACCTTC. Its translation: CASSPIGSRGLANYGYTF.

The V and J genes are TRBV4-3 and TRBJ2-3; 7 bases line up with TRBD2. Trimming cost V 0 bases and J 2 bases; bases outside gene matches: 8. CDR3 size: 17 residues. Germline CDR1 LGHNA, CDR2 YSLEER. The CDR3 spells CASSQDLSSGDTDTQYF. CDR3 sequence (DNA): TGCGCCAGCAGCCAAGATCTTTCAAGCGGGGACACAGATACGCAGTATTTT.

This chain uses TRBV5-1 with TRBJ2-7; D perhaps matches TRBD2 (6 bases). V was pared by 4 bases and J by 7 bases, with 12 bases between. CDR1 SGHRS and CDR2 YFSETQ come from the germline V gene. CDR3 size: 12 residues. CDR3 residues: CASSQAGPEQYF. The DNA of the CDR3 is TGCGCCAGCAGCCAAGCGGGTCCTGAGCAGTACTTC.

The chain carries TRBV3-1 (or the pseudogene TRBV3-2) and TRBJ1-1; TRBD1 matches at 9 bases. Per germline, CDR1 LGHDT and CDR2 YNNKEL (reference sequence). The CDR3 has 15 residues. J lost 4 bases, V lost 0 bases, and 3 bases had no gene match. CDR3 nucleotide sequence: TGTGCCAGCAGCCAAGAGGGGACAGGGCGCACTGAAGCTTTCTTT. Translation gives CASSQEGTGRTEAFF.

This clone was counted at least ten times. The chain employs TRBV21-1 and TRBJ1-2. TRBV21-1 is listed as a pseudogene. The CDR3 length is 14 residues. CDR3 DNA sequence: TGTGCCAGCAGCAAGGGGGGCGGCCCCTATGGCTACACCTTC. Protein product: CASSKGGGPYGYTF.